The T cell receptor (beta chain) described here comes from a study of cytomegalovirus exposure and HLA in healthy donors. Germline V gene data show CDR1 as SGHTA and CDR2 as FQGNSA. The CDR3 consists of 15 residues. Losses at the gene ends were 5 bases for V and 1 base for J; bases not matched to a gene: 4. Only in-frame clones appear in the TCRdb table, and some are missing; sequencing was by immunoSEQ multiplex PCR. The repertoire holds about 57,000 clones, with 93% as singletons. The gene calls are TRBV7-2 and TRBJ2-2; 7 nucleotides line up with TRBD2. This sequence originates from a woman between 18 and 30 years old in good health and CMV-seronegative. Sequencing was done on a sample of PBMCs. Here the CDR3 reads CASSSGTVNTGELFF. Here the CDR3 DNA reads TGTGCCAGCAGCAGCGGGACGGTGAACACCGGGGAGCTGTTTTTT.